This is a list of T cell receptor beta chains from one sample in a study of T cell repertoires in cytomegalovirus infection. TCRdb ran MiXCR on the reads and lists one entry per CDR3 protein. The data hold 350,000 to 400,000 distinct CDR3 sequences, with about 34% observed a single time. These receptors have no identified antigens. The sample in question was cultured PBMCs, obtained from culture after CMV antigen stimulation. The receptor source for this set is a human donor in good health (CMV status not recorded). Some clones in this sample may be carry-over from other donors' samples. Both conserved end residues are part of each CDR3. A D gene is named only where the DNA matches it firmly. A row's size may be missing; if present it is once, few, many or a size class.

V gene	clone size	D gene	J gene	CDR3 protein	CDR3 DNA
TRBV4-1	NA	NA	TRBJ2-7	CASSRLEGPFEQYF	TGCGCCAGCAGCCGGCTGGAGGGGCCCTTCGAGCAGTACTTC
TRBV7-6	few	NA	TRBJ2-1	CASSLAYGDNEQFF	TGTGCCAGCAGCTTAGCGTACGGAGACAATGAGCAGTTCTTC
TRBV2	NA	TRBD2	TRBJ2-1	CASSDGLAGFYNEQFF	TGTGCCAGCAGCGACGGACTAGCGGGGTTCTACAATGAGCAGTTCTTC
TRBV6-5	NA	NA	TRBJ2-7	CASSYSPGDYEQYF	TGTGCCAGCAGTTACTCACCTGGGGACTACGAGCAGTACTTC
TRBV9	NA	NA	TRBJ1-6	CASSVDSRNSPLHF	TGTGCCAGCAGCGTAGATAGCCGTAATTCACCCCTCCACTTT
TRBV7-2	few	NA	TRBJ2-2	CASSLYTNTGELFF	TGTGCCAGCAGCTTGTACACGAACACCGGGGAGCTGTTTTTT
TRBV5-6	few	NA	TRBJ1-6	CASSPSLRAVTPLHF	TGTGCCAGCAGCCCAAGCTTGCGGGCGGTTACACCCCTCCACTTT
TRBV5-3	NA	NA	TRBJ2-5	CASSLAGSTQETQYF	TGTGCCAGCAGCTTGGCCGGGTCTACCCAAGAGACCCAGTACTTC
TRBV12-5	few	TRBD1	TRBJ1-2	CASGMGQGNYGYTF	TGTGCTAGTGGGATGGGACAGGGTAACTATGGCTACACCTTC
TRBV27	few	TRBD2	TRBJ2-1	CASRHDAGTSINEQFF	TGTGCCAGCAGACACGACGCCGGGACTAGCATCAATGAGCAGTTCTTC
TRBV12-3/TRBV12-4	NA	TRBD1	TRBJ2-3	CASSPGTGPKRTDTQYF	TGTGCCAGCAGTCCCGGGACAGGGCCGAAAAGGACAGATACGCAGTATTTT
TRBV5-1	NA	NA	TRBJ1-1	CASSLTGRITEAFF	TGCGCCAGCAGCTTGACGGGACGGATCACTGAAGCTTTCTTT
TRBV20-1	few	NA	TRBJ2-1	CSARASRGYNEQFF	TGCAGTGCTCGGGCCTCTAGGGGATACAATGAGCAGTTCTTC
TRBV28	NA	NA	TRBJ1-6	CASRRRKNRSGNSPLHF	TGTGCCAGCAGGCGGAGGAAGAACAGATCGGGTAATTCACCCCTCCACTTT
TRBV6-6	NA	NA	TRBJ1-4	CASMRGQGGEKLFF	TGTGCCTCCATGCGCGGGCAGGGTGGCGAAAAACTGTTTTTT
TRBV19	once	NA	TRBJ1-2	CASSIQVSNGYTF	TGTGCCAGTAGTATCCAAGTTTCGAATGGCTACACCTTC
TRBV7-2	NA	NA	TRBJ1-3	CASSLLSSGNTIYF	TGTGCCAGCAGCTTACTGTCCTCTGGAAACACCATATATTTT